This TCR beta chain was captured in a study of OX40 agonist ivuxolimab in advanced cancers. Produced via immunoSEQ multiplex PCR; TCRdb's table is partial and in-frame only. In the table there are fewer than 35,000 clones, 80% to 90% of which are singletons. The CDR3 covers 12 residues. The V gene's germline CDR1 is LNHDA and CDR2 SQIVND (reference sequence). V lost 4 bases, J lost 4 bases, and 7 bases lay in between. The TCR sequence derives from an adult with an advanced solid tumor such as melanoma, head and neck, liver or kidney cancer. The chain couples TRBV19 to TRBJ1-2; D is unresolved. Sample: CD4+ or CD8+ T cells sorted from blood, taken in a trial of the OX40 agonist ivuxolimab. In DNA form, the CDR3 reads TGTGCCAGTAGTAACGGAATCTATGGCTACACCTTC. This encodes CASSNGIYGYTF.